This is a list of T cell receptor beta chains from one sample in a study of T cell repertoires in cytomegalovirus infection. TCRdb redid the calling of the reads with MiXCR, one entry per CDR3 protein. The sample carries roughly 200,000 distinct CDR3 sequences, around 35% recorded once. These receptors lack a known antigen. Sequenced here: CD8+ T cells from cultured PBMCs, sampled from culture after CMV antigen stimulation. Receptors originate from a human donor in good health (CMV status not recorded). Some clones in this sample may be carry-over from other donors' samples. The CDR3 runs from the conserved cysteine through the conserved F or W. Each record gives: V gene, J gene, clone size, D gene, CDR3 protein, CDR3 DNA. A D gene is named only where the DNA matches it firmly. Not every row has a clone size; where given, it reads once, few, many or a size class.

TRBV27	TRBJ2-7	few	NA	CASSPSSGLLSYEQYF	TGTGCCAGCAGTCCCTCGAGTGGACTCCTGTCCTACGAGCAGTACTTC
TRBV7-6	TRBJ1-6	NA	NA	CASSLVAGFSPLHF	TGTGCCAGCAGCTTAGTGGCAGGGTTTTCACCCCTCCACTTT
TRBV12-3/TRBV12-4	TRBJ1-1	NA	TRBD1	CASSIDRGEAFF	TGTGCCAGCAGCATCGACAGGGGTGAAGCTTTCTTT
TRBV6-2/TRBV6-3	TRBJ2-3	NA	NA	CASSLGGGGDTQYF	TGTGCCAGCAGTTTAGGAGGGGGGGGAGATACGCAGTATTTT
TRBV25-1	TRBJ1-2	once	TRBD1	CASSESPGGTSNYGYTF	TGTGCCAGCAGTGAAAGCCCAGGGGGAACTTCTAACTATGGCTACACCTTC
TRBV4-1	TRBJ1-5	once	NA	CASKGAPGQPQHF	TGCGCCAGCAAAGGGGCCCCAGGGCAGCCCCAGCATTTT
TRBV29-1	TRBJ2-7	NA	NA	CSVLGGRVGYEQYF	TGCAGCGTCCTCGGGGGGCGAGTAGGCTACGAGCAGTACTTC
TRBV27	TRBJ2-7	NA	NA	CASSPLGTEAYEQYF	TGTGCCAGCAGTCCCCTCGGAACAGAAGCCTACGAGCAGTACTTC
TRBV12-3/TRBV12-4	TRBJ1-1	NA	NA	CASSFGIGQGSRNTEAFF	TGTGCCAGCAGTTTCGGTATTGGGCAGGGGTCAAGGAACACTGAAGCTTTCTTT
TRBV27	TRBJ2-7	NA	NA	CASSVAGLASYEQYF	TGTGCCAGCAGCGTCGCTGGACTGGCCTCCTACGAGCAGTACTTC
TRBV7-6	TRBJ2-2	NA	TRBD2	CASSLAIAGGLNTGELFF	TGTGCCAGCAGCTTAGCGATCGCGGGGGGCTTGAACACCGGGGAGCTGTTTTTT
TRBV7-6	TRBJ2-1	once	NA	CASSSLDVGAYNEQFF	TGTGCAAGCAGCTCCCTCGACGTTGGGGCCTACAATGAGCAGTTCTTC
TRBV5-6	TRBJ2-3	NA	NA	CASRRPADTQYF	TGTGCCAGCAGAAGACCAGCAGATACGCAGTATTTT
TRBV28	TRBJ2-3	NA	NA	CASSSDGTRGPTDTQYF	TGTGCCAGCAGTTCAGACGGGACCCGCGGACCCACAGATACGCAGTATTTT
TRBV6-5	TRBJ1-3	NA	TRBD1	CASSPLLPGQPFSGNTIYF	TGTGCCAGCAGTCCCCTTTTACCGGGACAGCCCTTCTCTGGAAACACCATATATTTT
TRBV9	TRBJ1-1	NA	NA	CASSVGGSTEAFF	TGTGCCAGCAGCGTTGGGGGGTCCACTGAAGCTTTCTTT
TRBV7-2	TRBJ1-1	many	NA	CASSLQGVGTEAFF	TGTGCCAGCAGCTTACAGGGCGTTGGGACTGAAGCTTTCTTT
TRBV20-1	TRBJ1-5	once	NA	CSARDGSWDLYSNQPQHF	TGCAGTGCTAGAGACGGGTCCTGGGATCTCTACAGCAATCAGCCCCAGCATTTT
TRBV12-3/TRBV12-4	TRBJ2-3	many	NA	CASSLGARGSDTQYF	TGTGCCAGCAGTTTAGGCGCGCGCGGTTCGGATACGCAGTATTTT
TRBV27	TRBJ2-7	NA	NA	CASSFRTEQYF	TGTGCCAGCAGTTTCCGGACTGAGCAGTACTTC
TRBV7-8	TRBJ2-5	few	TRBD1	CASSPRDRGPETQYF	TGTGCCAGCAGCCCCCGGGACAGGGGGCCAGAGACCCAGTACTTC
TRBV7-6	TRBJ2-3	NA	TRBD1	CASSLPTGADTQYF	TGTGCCAGCAGCTTACCAACAGGGGCAGATACGCAGTATTTT
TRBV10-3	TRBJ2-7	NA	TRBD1	CAISDPMNGDRDYEQYF	TGTGCCATCAGTGACCCGATGAATGGGGACAGAGACTACGAGCAGTACTTC
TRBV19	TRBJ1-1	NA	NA	CASSRAGLGTEAFF	TGTGCCAGTAGTCGCGCAGGGTTGGGGACTGAAGCTTTCTTT
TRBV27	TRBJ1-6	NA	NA	CASSLSETGPFTPLHF	TGTGCCAGCAGTTTATCGGAAACAGGGCCGTTCACACCCCTCCACTTT
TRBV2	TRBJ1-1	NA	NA	CASSEPRESSNTEAFF	TGTGCCAGCAGTGAACCCAGAGAATCATCGAACACTGAAGCTTTCTTT
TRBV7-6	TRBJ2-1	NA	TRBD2	CASSLSPGLAVYNEQFF	TGTGCCAGCAGCTTATCCCCTGGACTAGCGGTATACAATGAGCAGTTCTTC
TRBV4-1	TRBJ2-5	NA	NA	CASSPSQAQETQYF	TGCGCCAGCAGCCCATCTCAGGCTCAAGAGACCCAGTACTTC
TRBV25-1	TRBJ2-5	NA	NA	CASSDPRYQETQYF	TGTGCCAGCAGTGATCCCCGGTACCAAGAGACCCAGTACTTC
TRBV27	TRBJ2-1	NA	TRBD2	CASSLGEAGLAVYNEQFF	TGTGCCAGCAGTTTGGGGGAGGCGGGACTAGCGGTATACAATGAGCAGTTCTTC
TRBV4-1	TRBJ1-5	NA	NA	CASSPVVQVEQPQHF	TGCGCCAGCAGCCCGGTGGTACAGGTGGAACAGCCCCAGCATTTT
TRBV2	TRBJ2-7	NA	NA	CASSGRNSYEQYF	TGTGCCAGCAGTGGACGGAACTCCTACGAGCAGTACTTC
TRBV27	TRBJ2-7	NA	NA	CASSSTLFTEQYF	TGTGCCAGCAGTTCAACCCTCTTCACCGAGCAGTACTTC
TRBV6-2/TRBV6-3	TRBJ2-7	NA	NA	CASSYGQGSGYEQYF	TGTGCCAGCAGTTACGGGCAGGGGTCGGGCTACGAGCAGTACTTC
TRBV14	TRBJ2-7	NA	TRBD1	CASSKPGQYYEQYF	TGTGCCAGCAGCAAACCGGGACAGTACTACGAGCAGTACTTC
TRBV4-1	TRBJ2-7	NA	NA	CASSPQPRYEQYF	TGCGCCAGCAGCCCACAGCCGCGTTACGAGCAGTACTTC
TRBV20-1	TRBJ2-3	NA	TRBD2	CSAVLAGETDTQYF	TGCAGTGCTGTTCTAGCGGGGGAAACAGATACGCAGTATTTT
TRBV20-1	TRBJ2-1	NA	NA	CSAREISKDLRTFHEQFF	TGCAGTGCTAGAGAGATTTCGAAGGACCTTCGGACCTTCCATGAGCAGTTCTTC
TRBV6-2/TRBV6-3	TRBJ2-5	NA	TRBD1	CASSSPGGKETQYF	TGTGCCAGCAGTTCTCCAGGGGGCAAAGAGACCCAGTACTTC
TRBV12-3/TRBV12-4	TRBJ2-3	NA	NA	CASSLAGGASTDTQYF	TGTGCCAGCAGTTTGGCAGGGGGGGCGAGCACAGATACGCAGTATTTT
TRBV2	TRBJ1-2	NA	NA	CASSEAREGYTF	TGTGCCAGCAGTGAAGCGCGGGAGGGCTACACCTTC